This T cell receptor beta chain was sequenced during a study of blood T cell repertoires in COVID-19. Study information: Italy, Spain and the United States were the sources of the convalescent and acute COVID-19 samples. The analysed material was cDNA or gDNA that came from T cells, B-cell-depleted T cells, or PBMCs.

Original methodology: Counts of nucleated cells, estimated from reference gene primer amplification, were obtained. TCRdb keeps only in-frame clones here, not all; method: immunoSEQ multiplex PCR. V and J calls and clone size are as listed in that table; D and trimming were resolved from the DNA. The sample has around 68,000 clones, 65% to 90% seen once. CDR3 length equals 15 residues. J was trimmed by 6 bases and V by 6 bases; bases with no gene match: 6. CDR1 SGHAT and CDR2 FQNNGV come from the germline V gene. The V and J genes are TRBV11-2 and TRBJ2-7; 15 bases line up with TRBD2. This TCR derives from a man aged 80 or over with acute or convalescent COVID-19. The sequencing input was peripheral blood. CDR3 nucleotide sequence: TGTGCCAGCAGGAGGACTAGCGGGAGGGCCCGCGAGCAGTACTTC. This gives the protein CASRRTSGRAREQYF.